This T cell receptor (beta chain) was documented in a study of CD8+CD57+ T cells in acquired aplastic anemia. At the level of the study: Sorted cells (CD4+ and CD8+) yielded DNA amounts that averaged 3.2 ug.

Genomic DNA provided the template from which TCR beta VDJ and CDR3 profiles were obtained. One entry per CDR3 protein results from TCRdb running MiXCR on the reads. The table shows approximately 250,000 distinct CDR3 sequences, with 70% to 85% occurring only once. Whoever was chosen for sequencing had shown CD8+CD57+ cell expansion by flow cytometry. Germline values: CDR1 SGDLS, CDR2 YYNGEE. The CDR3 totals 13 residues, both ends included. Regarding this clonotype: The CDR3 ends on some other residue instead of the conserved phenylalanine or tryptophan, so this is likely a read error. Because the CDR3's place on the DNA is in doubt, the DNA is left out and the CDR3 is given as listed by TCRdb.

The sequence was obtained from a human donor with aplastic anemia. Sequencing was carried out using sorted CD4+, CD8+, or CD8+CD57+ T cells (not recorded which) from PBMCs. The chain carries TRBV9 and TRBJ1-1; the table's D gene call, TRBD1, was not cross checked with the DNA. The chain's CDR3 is CASGAAGGIEYFV.